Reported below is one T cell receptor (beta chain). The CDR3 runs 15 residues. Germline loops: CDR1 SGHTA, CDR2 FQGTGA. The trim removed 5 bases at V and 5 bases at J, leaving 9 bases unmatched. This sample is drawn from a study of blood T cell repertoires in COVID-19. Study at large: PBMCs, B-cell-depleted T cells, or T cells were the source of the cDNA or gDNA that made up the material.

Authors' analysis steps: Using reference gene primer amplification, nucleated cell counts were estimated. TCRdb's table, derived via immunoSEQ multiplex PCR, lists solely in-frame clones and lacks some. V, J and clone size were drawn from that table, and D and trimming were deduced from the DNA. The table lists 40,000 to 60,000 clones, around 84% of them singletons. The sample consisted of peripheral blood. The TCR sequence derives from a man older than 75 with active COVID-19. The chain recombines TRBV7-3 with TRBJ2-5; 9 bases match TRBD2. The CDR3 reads CASSPHGGRGETQYF. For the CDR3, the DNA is TGTGCCAGCAGCCCGCATGGCGGGAGGGGTGAGACCCAGTACTTC. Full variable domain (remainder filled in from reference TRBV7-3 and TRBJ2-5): GAGVSQTPSNKVTEKGKYVELRCDPISGHTALYWYRQSLGQGPEFLIYFQGTGAADDSGLPNDRFFAVRPEGSVSTLKIQRTERGDSAVYLCASSPHGGRGETQYFGPGTRLLVL.